This T cell receptor beta chain emerged from a study of blood T cell repertoires in COVID-19. Study summary: Acute-phase and convalescent COVID-19 samples originated in the United States, Italy and Spain.

In the source study's methods: Amplified reference gene primers provided the basis for estimating nucleated cell counts. Sequencing used immunoSEQ multiplex PCR; TCRdb keeps in-frame clones, though not all of them. For V, J and clone size, that table is used; D and trimming come from the DNA. The sample consists of around 250,000 clones, about nine tenths of them appearing once. The CDR3 has 12 residues. V lost 5 bases, J lost 6 bases, and 10 bases lay in between. Sample: PBMCs or T cells enriched from blood (not recorded which). The clonotype comes from a man aged 45-65 years who had been exposed to COVID-19. The J gene is TRBJ1-1, the V gene TRBV12-3 or TRBV12-4, with D perhaps matching TRBD1 (5 bases). DNA for the CDR3: TGTGCCAGCAGTGCAGGGTGGGCTGAAGCTTTCTTT. Its protein product is CASSAGWAEAFF.